A single sample gave rise to the 9 T cell receptor beta chains below, sequenced in a study of PD-1 blockade in mismatch repair-deficient tumors. Assay used: immunoSEQ multiplex PCR; TCRdb lists only in-frame clones, some missing. The repertoire consists of about 110,000 clones, with roughly 80% occurring once and the leading ten covering 4% to 6%. The source was peripheral blood, collected roughly 13 months after starting pembrolizumab. The receptors shown here come from an adult with mismatch repair-deficient cancer.

With respect to this clone: An end of the junction differs from the germline gene, which may be a read error. CDR3 protein: CASSLDVYNEQFF. The CDR3 region has the DNA TGTGCTAGCAGCTTAGATGTGTACAATGAGCAGTTCTTC. This chain links TRBV7-7 with TRBJ2-1; D unclear. Germline V gene lookup returns CDR1 SSHAT and CDR2 FNYEAQ (reference sequence). CDR3 length: 13 amino acids.

This clone occurred a few times. One junction end does not reproduce the germline sequence, and a read error may be involved. The rearrangement links TRBV7-7 to TRBJ2-2; D remains unclear. Germline CDR1 and CDR2: SSHAT and FNYEAQ (reference sequence). The CDR3 extends over 12 amino acids. In DNA, the CDR3 is TGTGCTAGCAGCCCGGAGTCCGGGGAGCTGTTTTTT. Amino acids: CASSPESGELFF.

V gene TRBV11-3 combines with J gene TRBJ2-5; 13 bases fit TRBD2. Germline trimming cut 1 base from V and 5 bases from J; bases unmatched to any gene: 4. Germline-derived CDR1 and CDR2 are SGHNT and YENEEA. This CDR3 has 16 residues. CDR3 loop: CASSLGGLAGVETQYF. As DNA, the CDR3 is TGTGCCAGCAGCTTAGGAGGACTAGCGGGAGTCGAGACCCAGTACTTC.

This clone was counted once. The chain recombines TRBV15 with TRBJ2-2; 7 bases line up with TRBD1. This CDR3 comprises 15 residues. Germline V gene sequence: CDR1 LNHNV, CDR2 YYDKDF (reference sequence). J was trimmed by 6 bases and V by 6 bases; bases with no gene match: 10. This chain's CDR3 is CATRVDRVGAGELFF. The CDR3 coding sequence is TGTGCCACCAGAGTCGACAGGGTCGGGGCCGGGGAGCTGTTTTTT.

The rearrangement uses TRBV19 and TRBJ2-2, with D perhaps matching TRBD1 (5 bases). The CDR3 has 15 amino acids. V was trimmed by 1 base and J by 0 bases, leaving 6 bases between them. From germline, CDR1 is LNHDA and CDR2 SQIVND (reference sequence). CDR3 coding DNA: TGTGCCAGTAGTATAGGACAGTCGAACACCGGGGAGCTGTTTTTT. Its translation: CASSIGQSNTGELFF.

The gene calls are TRBV27 and TRBJ1-2; D ambiguous. CDR1 MNHEY and CDR2 SMNVEV come from the germline V gene (reference sequence). The CDR3 loop spans 13 amino acids. V lost 6 bases to trimming and J lost 10 bases, with 18 bases between them. The CDR3 here is CASSPRITHPYTF. CDR3 bases: TGTGCCAGCAGCCCACGGATTACCCATCCCTACACCTTC.

This chain joins TRBV15 and TRBJ1-5; D unresolved. The CDR3 loop spans 15 amino acids. Trimming took 1 base from V and 6 from J, leaving 13 bases between them. CDR1 LNHNV and CDR2 YYDKDF come from the germline V gene (reference sequence). This CDR3 reads CATSRVAQRAQPQHF. CDR3 bases: TGTGCCACCAGCAGAGTCGCACAGCGGGCTCAGCCCCAGCATTTT.

The rearrangement links TRBV7-6 to TRBJ2-2, with TRBD1 as a possible D gene (5 bases). The CDR3 extends over 14 amino acids. Trimming removed 3 bases at V and 6 bases at J, with 11 bases between. CDR1 is SGHVS and CDR2 is FNYEAQ in the germline V gene. CDR3 loop: CASSLARVAGELFF. CDR3 sequence (DNA): TGTGCCAGCAGCTTGGCCAGGGTCGCCGGGGAGCTGTTTTTT.

The chain is built from TRBV7-2 and TRBJ2-7; weak D call: TRBD2 (6 bases). V lost 8 bases and J lost 0, with 14 bases in between. This CDR3 has 14 residues. Germline V lookup: CDR1 SGHTA, CDR2 FQGNSA. DNA for the CDR3: TGTGCCAGCGTCCGGGACTCTGGCTCCTACGAGCAGTACTTC. Translation gives CASVRDSGSYEQYF.